The subject of this entry is one T cell receptor (beta chain). Antigen unknown. This entry comes from a study of cytomegalovirus exposure and HLA in healthy donors. 60 Vbeta and 13 Jbeta primers were used in PCR. TCRdb's table, derived via immunoSEQ multiplex PCR, lists solely in-frame clones and lacks some. The data contain 130,000 to 150,000 clones, 64% of them singletons. Whole-study findings and limits: The authors later linked a missense DCLRE1C variant to TCR beta V- and J-gene trimming. The authors later found most CMV-associated TCR beta chains appeared HLA-restricted. Cytomegalovirus status was reportedly diagnosed by the classifier with high sensitivity and specificity. It was approximately 170 TCR beta chains that were listed as cytomegalovirus-associated.

CDR1 is MNHEY and CDR2 is SMNVEV in the germline V gene (reference sequence). V lost 5 bases, J lost 1 base, and 12 bases lay in between. This CDR3 contains 14 residues. The rearrangement uses TRBV27 and TRBJ2-7; possible D gene TRBD1, 6 bases. Sequencing used PBMCs. This receptor was identified in a woman aged 30 to 39 in good health and CMV-seropositive. The CDR3 nucleotides are TGTGCCAGCAGTGGGGGCGGGCCATCCTACGAGCAGTACTTC. This sequence encodes CASSGGGPSYEQYF.